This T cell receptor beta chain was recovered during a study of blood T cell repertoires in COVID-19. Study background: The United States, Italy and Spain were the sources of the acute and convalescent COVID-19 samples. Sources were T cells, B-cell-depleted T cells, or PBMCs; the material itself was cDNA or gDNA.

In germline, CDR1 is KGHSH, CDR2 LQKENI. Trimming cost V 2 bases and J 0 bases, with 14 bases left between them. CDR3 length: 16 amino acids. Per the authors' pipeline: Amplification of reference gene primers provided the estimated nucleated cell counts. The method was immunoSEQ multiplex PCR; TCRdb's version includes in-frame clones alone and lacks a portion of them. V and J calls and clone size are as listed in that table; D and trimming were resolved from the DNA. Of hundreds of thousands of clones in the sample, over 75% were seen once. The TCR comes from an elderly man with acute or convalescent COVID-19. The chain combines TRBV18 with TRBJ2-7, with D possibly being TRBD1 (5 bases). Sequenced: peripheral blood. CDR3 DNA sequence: TGTGCCAGCTCACCAGGGGTATCGCAGGGCTCCTACGAGCAGTACTTC. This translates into CASSPGVSQGSYEQYF.